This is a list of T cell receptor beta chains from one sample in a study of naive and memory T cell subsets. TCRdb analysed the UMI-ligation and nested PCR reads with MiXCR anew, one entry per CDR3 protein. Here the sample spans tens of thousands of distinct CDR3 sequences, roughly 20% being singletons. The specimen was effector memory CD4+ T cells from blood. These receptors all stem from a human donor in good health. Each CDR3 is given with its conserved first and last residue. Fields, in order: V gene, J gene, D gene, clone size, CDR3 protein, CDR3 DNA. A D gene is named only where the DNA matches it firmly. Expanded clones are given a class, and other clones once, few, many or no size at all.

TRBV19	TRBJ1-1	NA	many	CASRREGPLDTEAFF	TGTGCCAGCCGCCGGGAAGGCCCATTGGACACTGAAGCTTTCTTT
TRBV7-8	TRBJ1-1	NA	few	CASSLIHQGSTEAFF	TGTGCCAGCAGCTTAATTCATCAGGGTTCCACTGAAGCTTTCTTT
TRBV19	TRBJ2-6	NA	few	CASCPGDSSGANVLTF	TGTGCCAGTTGTCCAGGGGATAGCTCTGGGGCCAACGTCCTGACTTTC
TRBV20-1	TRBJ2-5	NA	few	CSATRGGIGETQYF	TGCAGTGCTACCCGAGGCGGGATAGGGGAGACCCAGTACTTC
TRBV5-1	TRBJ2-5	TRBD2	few	CASSLSGSETQYF	TGCGCCAGCAGCTTGAGCGGGAGCGAGACCCAGTACTTC
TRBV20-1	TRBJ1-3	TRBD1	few	CSASDRRGNTIYF	TGCAGTGCGTCGGACAGGCGAGGAAACACCATATATTTT
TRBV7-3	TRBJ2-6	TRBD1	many	CASSQDRAGANVLTF	TGTGCCAGCAGCCAAGACAGGGCTGGGGCCAACGTCCTGACTTTC
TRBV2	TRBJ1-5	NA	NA	CASSSGANQPQHF	TGTGCCAGCAGTTCGGGTGCCAATCAGCCCCAGCATTTT
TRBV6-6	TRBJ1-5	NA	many	CASSLSNQPQHF	TGTGCCAGCAGCCTTAGCAATCAGCCCCAGCATTTT
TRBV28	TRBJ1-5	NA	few	CATSDRFNQPQHF	TGTGCCACCTCTGACAGATTCAATCAGCCCCAGCATTTT
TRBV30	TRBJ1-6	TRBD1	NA	CAWSPGGDSPLHF	TGTGCCTGGAGTCCAGGGGGGGATTCACCCCTCCACTTT
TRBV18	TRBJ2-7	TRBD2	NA	CASSPRGGRAYEQYF	TGTGCCAGCTCACCACGGGGGGGTAGAGCCTACGAGCAGTACTTC
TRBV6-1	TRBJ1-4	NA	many	CASRRANNEKLFF	TGTGCCTCCCGGCGGGCGAACAATGAAAAACTGTTTTTT
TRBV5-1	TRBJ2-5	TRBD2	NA	CASSSGAGEETQYF	TGCGCCAGCAGCTCTGGAGCGGGAGAAGAGACCCAGTACTTC
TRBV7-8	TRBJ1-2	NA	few	CASSLDPGGAIGYTF	TGTGCCAGCAGCTTAGACCCGGGTGGGGCTATTGGCTACACCTTC
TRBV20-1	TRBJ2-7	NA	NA	CSALTGAGEDEQYF	TGCAGTGCTTTGACAGGGGCGGGGGAGGACGAGCAGTACTTC
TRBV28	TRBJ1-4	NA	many	CASTSGLQEKLFF	TGTGCCAGCACCAGCGGACTCCAGGAAAAACTGTTTTTT
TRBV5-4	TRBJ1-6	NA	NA	CASSLERDSPLHF	TGTGCCAGCAGCTTGGAGCGAGACTCACCCCTCCACTTT
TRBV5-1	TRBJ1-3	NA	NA	CASSLVGASGNTIYF	TGCGCCAGCAGCTTGGTGGGGGCCTCTGGAAACACCATATATTTT
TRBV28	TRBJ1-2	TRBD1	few	CASSLSIPGQDGYTF	TGTGCCAGCAGTTTGTCTATCCCGGGACAGGATGGCTACACCTTC
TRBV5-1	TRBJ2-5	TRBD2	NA	CASSLGGRGETQYF	TGCGCCAGCAGCTTGGGCGGGAGAGGCGAGACCCAGTACTTC
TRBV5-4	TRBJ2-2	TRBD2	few	CASSGSGTSGMAGELFF	TGTGCCAGCAGCGGGTCAGGGACTAGCGGAATGGCAGGGGAGCTGTTTTTT
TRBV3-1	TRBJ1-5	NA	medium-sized	CASSLGRQNQPQHF	TGTGCCAGCAGCCTTGGACGGCAGAATCAGCCCCAGCATTTT
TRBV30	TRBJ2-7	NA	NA	CASPPPEQYF	TGTGCCTCCCCCCCCCCCGAGCAGTACTTC
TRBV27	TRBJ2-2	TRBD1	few	CASRGDRGTGELFF	TGTGCCAGCAGGGGGGACAGGGGCACCGGGGAGCTGTTTTTT
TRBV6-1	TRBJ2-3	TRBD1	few	CASSLTGGTDTQYF	TGTGCCAGCAGCCTTACAGGGGGCACAGATACGCAGTATTTT
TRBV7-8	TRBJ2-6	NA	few	CASSGQNSGANVLTF	TGTGCCAGCAGCGGACAGAACTCTGGGGCCAACGTCCTGACTTTC
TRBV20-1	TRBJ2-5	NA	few	CSARWDNRLKETQYF	TGCAGTGCTAGGTGGGATAACAGGTTGAAAGAGACCCAGTACTTC
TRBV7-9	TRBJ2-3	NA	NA	CASSLNPGVIADTQYF	TGTGCCAGCAGCTTAAACCCAGGGGTGATCGCAGATACGCAGTATTTT
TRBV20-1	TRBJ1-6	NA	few	CSASPGTGYNSPLHF	TGCAGTGCTTCACCCGGAACAGGATATAATTCACCCCTCCACTTT
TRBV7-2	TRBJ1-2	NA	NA	CASSRGDLSGYGYTF	TGTGCCAGCAGCCGTGGGGACCTCTCAGGATATGGCTACACCTTC
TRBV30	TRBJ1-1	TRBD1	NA	CACSTGTAMNTEAFF	TGTGCCTGTTCAACCGGGACAGCTATGAACACTGAAGCTTTCTTT
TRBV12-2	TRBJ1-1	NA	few	CASRDRAILNTEAFF	TGTGCAAGTCGTGACCGGGCCATACTGAACACTGAAGCTTTCTTT
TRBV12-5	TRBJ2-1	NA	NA	CASGFGMTLGVRGADNEQFF	TGTGCTAGTGGTTTTGGGATGACACTAGGAGTCAGGGGGGCGGACAATGAGCAGTTCTTC
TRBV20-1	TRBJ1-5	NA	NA	CSAIRDSNQPQHF	TGCAGTGCCATCAGGGATAGCAATCAGCCCCAGCATTTT
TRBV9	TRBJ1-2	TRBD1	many	CASSVGQGVSYGYTF	TGTGCCAGCAGCGTAGGACAGGGGGTTTCCTATGGCTACACCTTC
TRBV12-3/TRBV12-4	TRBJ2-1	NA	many	CASSRWANEQFF	TGTGCCAGCAGCAGATGGGCCAATGAGCAGTTCTTC
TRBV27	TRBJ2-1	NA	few	CASSPYGGERGGEQFF	TGTGCCAGCAGCCCCTACGGAGGGGAGAGGGGTGGTGAGCAGTTCTTC
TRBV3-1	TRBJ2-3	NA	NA	CASSQPRGTDTQYF	TGTGCCAGCAGCCAACCCAGGGGCACAGATACGCAGTATTTT
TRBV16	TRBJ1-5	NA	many	CASSQPTGHQPQHF	TGTGCCAGCAGCCAACCGACAGGCCATCAGCCCCAGCATTTT
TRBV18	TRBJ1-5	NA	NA	CASSPGTRFEPQHF	TGTGCCAGCTCACCAGGGACCCGATTTGAGCCCCAGCATTTT
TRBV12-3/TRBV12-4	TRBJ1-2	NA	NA	CASRPLEGQLYGYTF	TGTGCCAGCAGACCTCTTGAAGGACAGCTCTATGGCTACACCTTC
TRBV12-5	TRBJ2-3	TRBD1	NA	CASGSWTGAAGTQYF	TGTGCTAGTGGTTCTTGGACAGGGGCGGCGGGTACGCAGTATTTT
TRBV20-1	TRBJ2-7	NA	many	CSASGGQRTYEQYF	TGCAGTGCTAGTGGAGGACAGCGCACCTACGAGCAGTACTTC
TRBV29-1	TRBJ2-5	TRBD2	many	CSVRAGKETQYF	TGCAGCGTTCGAGCGGGAAAAGAGACCCAGTACTTC
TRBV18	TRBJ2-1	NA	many	CASSPRTEDNEQFF	TGTGCCAGCTCACCCCGGACAGAAGACAATGAGCAGTTCTTC
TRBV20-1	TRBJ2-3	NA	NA	CSAAPTTSSTDTQYF	TGCAGTGCCGCCCCGACTACTTCTAGCACAGATACGCAGTATTTT
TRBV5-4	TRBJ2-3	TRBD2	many	CASSRGTSGRATDTQYF	TGTGCCAGCAGCCGGGGGACTAGCGGGAGGGCCACAGATACGCAGTATTTT
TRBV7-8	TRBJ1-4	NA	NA	CASSERRIATNEKLFF	TGTGCCAGCAGCGAGAGACGGATTGCAACTAATGAAAAACTGTTTTTT
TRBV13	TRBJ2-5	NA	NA	CASRAEPGRTQYF	TGTGCCAGCAGAGCGGAACCCGGTCGGACCCAGTACTTC
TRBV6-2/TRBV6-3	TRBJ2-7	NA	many	CASSYKGGHYEQYF	TGTGCCAGCAGTTACAAAGGGGGACACTACGAGCAGTACTTC
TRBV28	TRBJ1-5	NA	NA	CASSLSQGNQPQHF	TGTGCCAGCAGTTTATCCCAGGGCAATCAGCCCCAGCATTTT
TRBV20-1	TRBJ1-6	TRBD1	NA	CSAQTGNRPNSPLHF	TGCAGTGCGCAGACAGGGAATCGCCCCAATTCACCCCTCCACTTT
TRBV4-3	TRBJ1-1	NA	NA	CASSLGVGFANTEAFF	TGCGCCAGCAGCCTCGGAGTGGGGTTCGCGAACACTGAAGCTTTCTTT
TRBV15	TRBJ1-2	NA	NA	CATSREGRFNYYTF	TGTGCCACCAGCAGAGAGGGTCGGTTTAATTACTACACCTTC